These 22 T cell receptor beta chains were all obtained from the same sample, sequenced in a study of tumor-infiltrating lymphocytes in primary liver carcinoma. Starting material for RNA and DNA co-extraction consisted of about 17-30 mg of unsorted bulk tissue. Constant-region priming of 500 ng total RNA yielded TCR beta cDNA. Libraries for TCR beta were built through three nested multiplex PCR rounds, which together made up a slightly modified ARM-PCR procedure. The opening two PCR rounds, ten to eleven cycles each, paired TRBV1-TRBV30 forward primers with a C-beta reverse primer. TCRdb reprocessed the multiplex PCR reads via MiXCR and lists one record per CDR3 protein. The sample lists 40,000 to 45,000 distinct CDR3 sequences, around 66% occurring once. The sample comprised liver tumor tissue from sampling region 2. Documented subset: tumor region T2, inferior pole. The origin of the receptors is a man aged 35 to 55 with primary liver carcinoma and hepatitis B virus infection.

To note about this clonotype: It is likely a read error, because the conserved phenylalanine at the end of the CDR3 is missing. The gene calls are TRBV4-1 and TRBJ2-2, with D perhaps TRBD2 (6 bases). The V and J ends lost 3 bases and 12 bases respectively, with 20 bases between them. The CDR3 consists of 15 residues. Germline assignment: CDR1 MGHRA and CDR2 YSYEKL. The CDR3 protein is CASSHDLSNAGKLFY. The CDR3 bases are TGCGCCAGCAGCCACGACCTAAGCAATGCGGGGAAGCTGTTTTAT.

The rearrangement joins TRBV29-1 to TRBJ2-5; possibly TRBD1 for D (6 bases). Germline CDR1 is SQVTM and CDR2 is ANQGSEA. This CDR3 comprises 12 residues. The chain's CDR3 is CSGMDSGESRYF. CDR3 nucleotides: TGCAGTGGTATGGACAGTGGAGAGTCCCGGTACTTC.

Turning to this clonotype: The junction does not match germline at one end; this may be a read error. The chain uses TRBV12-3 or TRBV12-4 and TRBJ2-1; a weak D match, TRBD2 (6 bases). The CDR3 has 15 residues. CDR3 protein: CANSFTGTAYNEQFF. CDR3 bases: TGTGCCAACAGTTTTACCGGGACTGCCTACAATGAGCAGTTCTTC.

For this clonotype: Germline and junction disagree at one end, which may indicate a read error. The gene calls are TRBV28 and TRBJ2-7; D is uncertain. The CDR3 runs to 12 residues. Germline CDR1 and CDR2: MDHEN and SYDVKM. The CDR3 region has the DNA TGTGCCAGCAGTTTTCAGGTATACGAGGAGTACTTC. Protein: CASSFQVYEEYF.

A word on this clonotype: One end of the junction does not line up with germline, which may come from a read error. CDR3 nucleotide sequence: TGTGCCAGCAGCCCTGGACAGGGGGATAACAATCAGCCTCAGCATTTT. Translated, it gives CASSPGQGDNNQPQHF. The genes are TRBV7-9 and TRBJ1-5, with 10 positions matching TRBD1. Germline CDR1 and CDR2: SEHNR and FQNEAQ (reference sequence). The CDR3 is 16 amino acids.

The chain's CDR3 is CASSMGRSYGYTF. As DNA, the CDR3 is TGTGCCAGCAGTATGGGACGGTCATATGGCTACACCTTC. The rearrangement joins TRBV6-1 to TRBJ1-2; D may be TRBD1 (5 bases). Trimming took off 5 bases at V and 5 bases at J, with 12 bases between the two ends. The CDR3 is made up of 13 amino acids. Germline CDR1 is MNHNS and CDR2 is SASEGT.

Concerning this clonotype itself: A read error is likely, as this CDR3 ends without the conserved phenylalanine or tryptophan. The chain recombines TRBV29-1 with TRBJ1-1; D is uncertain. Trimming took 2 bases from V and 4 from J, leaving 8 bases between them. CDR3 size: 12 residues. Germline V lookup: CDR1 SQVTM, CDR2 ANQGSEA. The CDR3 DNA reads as TGCAGCGTTGAACCCGGTGTCACTGAAGCTTTCCTT. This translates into CSVEPGVTEAFL.

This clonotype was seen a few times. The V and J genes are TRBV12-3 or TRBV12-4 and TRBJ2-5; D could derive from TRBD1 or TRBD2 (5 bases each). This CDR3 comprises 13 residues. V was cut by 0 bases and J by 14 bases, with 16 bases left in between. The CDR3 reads CASSLAGVESQYF. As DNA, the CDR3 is TGTGCCAGCAGTTTAGCGGGGGTAGAGAGCCAATACTTC.

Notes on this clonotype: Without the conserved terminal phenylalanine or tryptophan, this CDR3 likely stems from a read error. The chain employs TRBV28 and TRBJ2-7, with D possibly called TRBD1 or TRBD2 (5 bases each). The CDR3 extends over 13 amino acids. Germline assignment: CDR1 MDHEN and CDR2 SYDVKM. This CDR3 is CTSSGDRAYEQYI. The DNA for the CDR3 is TGTACCAGCAGTGGGGACCGCGCCTACGAGCAGTACATC.

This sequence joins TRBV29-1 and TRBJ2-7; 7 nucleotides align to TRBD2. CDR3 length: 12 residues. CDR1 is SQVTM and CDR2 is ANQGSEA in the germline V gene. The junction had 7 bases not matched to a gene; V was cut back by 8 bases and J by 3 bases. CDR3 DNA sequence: TGCAGCTGTTCGGGGGGAGGCTACGAGCAGTACTTC. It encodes CSCSGGGYEQYF.

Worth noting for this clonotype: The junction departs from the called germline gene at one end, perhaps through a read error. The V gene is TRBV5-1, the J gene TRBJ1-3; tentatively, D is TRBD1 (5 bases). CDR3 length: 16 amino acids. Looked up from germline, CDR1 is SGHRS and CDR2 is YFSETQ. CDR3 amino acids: CASSPGTPDLGDTIYF. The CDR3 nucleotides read TGCGCCAGCAGCCCCGGGACCCCGGACCTCGGAGACACCATATATTTC.

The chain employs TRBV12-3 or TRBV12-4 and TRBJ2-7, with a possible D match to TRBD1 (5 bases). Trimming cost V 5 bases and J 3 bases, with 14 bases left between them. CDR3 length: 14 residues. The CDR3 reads CASSPQDFVYEQYF. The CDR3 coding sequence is TGTGCCAGCAGTCCACAGGATTTCGTCTACGAGCAGTACTTC.

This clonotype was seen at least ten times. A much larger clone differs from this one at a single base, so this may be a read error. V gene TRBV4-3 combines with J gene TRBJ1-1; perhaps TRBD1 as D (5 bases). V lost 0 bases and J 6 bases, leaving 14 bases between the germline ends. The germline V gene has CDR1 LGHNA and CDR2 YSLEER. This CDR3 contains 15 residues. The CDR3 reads CASSQDRVLRAEAFF. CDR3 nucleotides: TGCGCCAGCAGCCAAGATCGCGTTCTCAGGGCTGAAGCTTTCTTT.

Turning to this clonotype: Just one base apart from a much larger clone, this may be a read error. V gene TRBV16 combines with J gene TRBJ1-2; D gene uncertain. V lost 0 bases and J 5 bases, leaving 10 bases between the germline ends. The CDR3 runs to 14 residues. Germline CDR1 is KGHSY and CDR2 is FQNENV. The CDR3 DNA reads TGTGCCAGCAGCCAATCGGTAACGGAGTATGGCTACACCTTC. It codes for CASSQSVTEYGYTF.

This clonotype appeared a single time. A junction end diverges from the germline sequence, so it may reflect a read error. CDR3: CATSRTSGRNYNEQSF. CDR3 bases: TGTGCCACCAGCAGGACTAGCGGGCGTAACTACAATGAACAGTCCTTC. The rearrangement uses TRBV15 and TRBJ2-1, with 10 positions matching TRBD2. The CDR3 is made up of 16 amino acids. Germline V gene lookup returns CDR1 LNHNV and CDR2 YYDKDF (reference sequence).

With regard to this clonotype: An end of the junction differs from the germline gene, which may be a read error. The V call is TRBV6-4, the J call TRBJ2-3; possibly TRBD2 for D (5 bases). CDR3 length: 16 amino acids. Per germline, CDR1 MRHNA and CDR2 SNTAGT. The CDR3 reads CVSSDSQSGSTDTRYF. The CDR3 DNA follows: TGTGTCAGCAGTGACTCACAGAGTGGGAGCACAGATACGCGGTATTTT.

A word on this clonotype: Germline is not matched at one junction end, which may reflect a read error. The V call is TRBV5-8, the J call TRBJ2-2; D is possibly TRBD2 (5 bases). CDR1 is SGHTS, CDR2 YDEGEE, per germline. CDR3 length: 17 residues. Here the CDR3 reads CASSPWASTTNTGELFF. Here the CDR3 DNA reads TGTGCCAGCAGCCCTTGGGCGTCAACCACTAACACCGGGGAGCTGTTCTTT. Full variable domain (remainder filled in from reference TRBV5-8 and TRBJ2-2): EAGVTQSPTHLIKTRGQQATLRCSPISGHTSVYWYQQALGLGLQFLLWYDEGEERNRGNFPPRFSGRQFPNYSSELNVNALELEDSALYLCASSPWASTTNTGELFFGEGSRLTVL.

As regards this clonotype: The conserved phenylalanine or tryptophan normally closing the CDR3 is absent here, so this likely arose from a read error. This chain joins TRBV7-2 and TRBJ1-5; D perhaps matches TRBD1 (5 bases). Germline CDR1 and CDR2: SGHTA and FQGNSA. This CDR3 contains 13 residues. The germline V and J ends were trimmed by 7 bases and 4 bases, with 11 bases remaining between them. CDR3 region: CASNGGDNQPQHL. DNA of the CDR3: TGTGCCAGCAATGGAGGGGATAATCAGCCCCAGCATCTT.

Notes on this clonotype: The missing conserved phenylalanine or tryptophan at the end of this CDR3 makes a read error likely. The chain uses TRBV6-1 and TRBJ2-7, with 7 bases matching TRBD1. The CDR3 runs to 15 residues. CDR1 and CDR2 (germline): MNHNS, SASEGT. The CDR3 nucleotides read TGTGCCAGCAGTGAAGGAGAGGGGGCTTTCTACGAACAGTACTTA. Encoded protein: CASSEGEGAFYEQYL.

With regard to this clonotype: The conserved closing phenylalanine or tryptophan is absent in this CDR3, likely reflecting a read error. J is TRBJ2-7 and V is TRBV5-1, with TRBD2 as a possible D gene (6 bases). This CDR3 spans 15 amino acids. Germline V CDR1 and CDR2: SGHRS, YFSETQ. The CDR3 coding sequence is TGCGCCAGTAGCTCCGCCGGGACTGGACCCTACGAGCAGTACTTA. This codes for CASSSAGTGPYEQYL.

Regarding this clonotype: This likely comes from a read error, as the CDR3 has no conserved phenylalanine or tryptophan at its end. CDR3 sequence: CASSYRGKPQYS. CDR3 DNA: TGTGCCAGCAGTTATAGGGGGAAGCCCCAGTATTCT. The chain is built from TRBV6-2 or TRBV6-3 and TRBJ1-5, with a weak D call TRBD1 (6 bases). The J call may be in error: the DNA end matches TRBJ2-3 better. Looked up from germline, CDR1 is MNHEY and CDR2 is SVGEGT. The length of the CDR3 is 12 residues.

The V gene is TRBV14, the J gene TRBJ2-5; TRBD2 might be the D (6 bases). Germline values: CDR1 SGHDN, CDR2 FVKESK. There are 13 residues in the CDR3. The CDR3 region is CTSSQARSGTQYF. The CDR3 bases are TGTACTAGCAGCCAAGCGAGGTCAGGGACCCAGTACTTC.